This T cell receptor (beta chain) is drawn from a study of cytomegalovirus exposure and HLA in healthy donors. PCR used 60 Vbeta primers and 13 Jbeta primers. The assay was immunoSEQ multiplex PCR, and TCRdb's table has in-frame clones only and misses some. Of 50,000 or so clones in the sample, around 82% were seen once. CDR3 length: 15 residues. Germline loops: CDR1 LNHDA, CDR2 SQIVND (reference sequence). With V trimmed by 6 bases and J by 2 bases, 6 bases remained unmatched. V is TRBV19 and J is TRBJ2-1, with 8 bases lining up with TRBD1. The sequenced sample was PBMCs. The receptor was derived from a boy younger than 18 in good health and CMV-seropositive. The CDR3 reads CASSDRGVTYNEQFF. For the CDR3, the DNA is TGTGCCAGTAGCGACAGGGGTGTTACCTACAATGAGCAGTTCTTC.